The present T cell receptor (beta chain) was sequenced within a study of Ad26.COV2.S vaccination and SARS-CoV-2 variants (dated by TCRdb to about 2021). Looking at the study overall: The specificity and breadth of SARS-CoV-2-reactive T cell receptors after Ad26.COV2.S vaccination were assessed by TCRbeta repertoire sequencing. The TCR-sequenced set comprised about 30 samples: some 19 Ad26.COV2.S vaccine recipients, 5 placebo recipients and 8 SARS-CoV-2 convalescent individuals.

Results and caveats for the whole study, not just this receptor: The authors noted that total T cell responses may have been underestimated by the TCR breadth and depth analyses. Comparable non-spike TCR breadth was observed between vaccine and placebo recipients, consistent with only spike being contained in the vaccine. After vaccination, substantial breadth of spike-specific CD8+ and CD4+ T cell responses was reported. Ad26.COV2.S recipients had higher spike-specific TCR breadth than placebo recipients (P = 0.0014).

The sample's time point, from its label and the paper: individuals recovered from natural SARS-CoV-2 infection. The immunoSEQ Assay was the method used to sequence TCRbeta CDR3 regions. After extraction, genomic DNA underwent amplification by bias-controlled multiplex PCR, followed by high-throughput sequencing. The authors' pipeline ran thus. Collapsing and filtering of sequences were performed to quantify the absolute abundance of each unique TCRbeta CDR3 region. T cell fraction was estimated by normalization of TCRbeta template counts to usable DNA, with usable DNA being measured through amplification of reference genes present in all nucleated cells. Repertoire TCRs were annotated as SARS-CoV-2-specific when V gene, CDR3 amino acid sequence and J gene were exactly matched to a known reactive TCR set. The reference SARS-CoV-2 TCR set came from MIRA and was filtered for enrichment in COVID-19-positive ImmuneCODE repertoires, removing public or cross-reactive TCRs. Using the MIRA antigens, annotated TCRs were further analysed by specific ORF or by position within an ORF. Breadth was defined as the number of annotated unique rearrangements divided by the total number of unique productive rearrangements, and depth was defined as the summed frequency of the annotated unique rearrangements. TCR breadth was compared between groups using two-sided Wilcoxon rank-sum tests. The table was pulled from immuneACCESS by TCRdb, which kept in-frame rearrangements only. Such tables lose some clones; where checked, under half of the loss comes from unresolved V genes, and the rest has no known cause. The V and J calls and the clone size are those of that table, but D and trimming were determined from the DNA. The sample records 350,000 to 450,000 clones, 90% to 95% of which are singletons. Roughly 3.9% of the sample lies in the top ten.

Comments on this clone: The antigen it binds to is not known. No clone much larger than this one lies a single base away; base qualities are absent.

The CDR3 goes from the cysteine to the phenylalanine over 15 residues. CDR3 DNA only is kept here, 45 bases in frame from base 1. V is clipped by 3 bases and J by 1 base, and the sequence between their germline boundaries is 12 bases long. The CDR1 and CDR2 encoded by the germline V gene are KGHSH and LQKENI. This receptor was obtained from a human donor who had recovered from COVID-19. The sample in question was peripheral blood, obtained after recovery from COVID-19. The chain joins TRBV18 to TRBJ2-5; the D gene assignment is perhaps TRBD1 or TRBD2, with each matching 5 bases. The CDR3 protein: CASSPPGTTQETQYF. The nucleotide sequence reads TGTGCCAGCTCACCCCCCGGGACGACCCAAGAGACCCAGTACTTC.